These 14 T cell receptor beta chains were sequenced from one sample in a study of T cell responses to AZD1222 COVID-19 vaccine. Generated by immunoSEQ multiplex PCR, the TCRdb table keeps only in-frame clones and is missing some. The sample consists of around 100,000 clones, 87% of them appearing once. Sequences were derived from peripheral blood, sampled 28 days after the second AZD1222 dose. These TCRs come from an adult who received the AZD1222 COVID-19 vaccine.

This clone was observed once. The chain recombines TRBV10-3 with TRBJ1-1; D uncertain. This CDR3 spans 13 amino acids. V dropped 0 bases and J dropped 5 bases, with 7 bases sitting between them. Germline V CDR1 and CDR2: ENHRY, SYGVKD. CDR3 sequence: CAISESRGTEAFF. For the CDR3, the DNA is TGTGCCATCAGTGAGTCGCGGGGTACTGAAGCTTTCTTT.

The chain joins TRBV28 to TRBJ1-4; tentatively, D is TRBD1 (6 bases). Germline V gene data show CDR1 as MDHEN and CDR2 as SYDVKM. This CDR3 is built from 16 residues. Trimming cost V 1 base and J 7 bases, with 16 bases left between them. CDR3 protein: CASSLFRGAVGEKLFF. Written as DNA, the CDR3 is TGTGCCAGCAGTTTATTCCGGGGGGCTGTCGGTGAAAAACTGTTTTTT.

This rearrangement joins TRBV6-1 to TRBJ2-1; D not resolved. Per the germline V gene, CDR1 is MNHNS and CDR2 is SASEGT. The CDR3 runs 16 residues. The V end lost 4 bases, the J end lost 8 bases, and 21 bases lay between the germline ends. This CDR3 reads CASSGSVFEFTYEQFF. CDR3 nucleotides: TGTGCCAGCAGTGGCTCCGTTTTTGAATTTACGTATGAGCAGTTCTTC.

The rearrangement links TRBV6-5 to TRBJ2-5, with TRBD1 matching 7 bases. Per the germline V gene, CDR1 is MNHEY and CDR2 is SVGAGI. J was trimmed by 1 base and V by 4 bases; bases with no gene match: 3. CDR3 length equals 14 residues. The CDR3 here is CASSLRDSQETQYF. The CDR3 nucleotides read TGTGCCAGCAGTTTAAGGGACAGCCAAGAGACCCAGTACTTC.

This rearrangement joins TRBV21-1 to TRBJ2-5; TRBD1 was called by the table and not checked on the DNA. TRBV21-1 is marked as a pseudogene. CDR3 length: 14 residues. As DNA, the CDR3 is TGTGCCAGCAGCTTAGGGGCACACCAAGAGACCCAGTACTTC. This gives the protein CASSLGAHQETQYF.

J is TRBJ2-7 and V is TRBV2; 7 nucleotides agree with TRBD1. The CDR3 has 15 residues. The junction had 10 bases not matched to a gene; V was cut back by 6 bases and J by 2 bases. The germline gives CDR1 SNHLY, CDR2 FYNNEI. CDR3 region: CASSGPGQSTYEQYF. The CDR3 nucleotides read TGTGCCAGCAGCGGACCGGGACAGTCGACCTACGAGCAGTACTTC.

This chain joins TRBV12-3 or TRBV12-4 and TRBJ2-3; D gene uncertain. V was trimmed by 2 bases and J by 3 bases, leaving 6 bases between them. The CDR3 covers 13 residues. The CDR3 nucleotides are TGTGCCAGCAGTTTAACGGTAACAGATACGCAGTATTTT. Protein: CASSLTVTDTQYF.

The rearrangement links TRBV4-1 to TRBJ1-4; a weak D match, TRBD1 (5 bases). This CDR3 is 15 amino acids long. V dropped 2 bases and J dropped 5 bases, with 12 bases sitting between them. The V gene's germline CDR1 is MGHRA and CDR2 YSYEKL. The CDR3 DNA follows: TGCGCCAGCAGCCAACACCCGGGGGGGAATGAAAAACTGTTTTTT. Protein sequence: CASSQHPGGNEKLFF.

The V call is TRBV20-1, the J call TRBJ2-7, with 10 positions matching TRBD1. The CDR3 loop spans 13 amino acids. Germline CDR1 reads DFQATT; CDR2 reads SNEGSKA (reference sequence). With V trimmed by 5 bases and J by 5 bases, 6 bases remained unmatched. Here the CDR3 reads CSARGGTGDEQYF. The CDR3 DNA reads TGCAGTGCTCGTGGGGGGACAGGGGACGAGCAGTACTTC.

The rearrangement links TRBV12-3 or TRBV12-4 to TRBJ2-1; D not certain. The CDR3 sequence is 12 residues long. Between the trimmed V and J ends, which lost 1 base and 7 bases, there was a span of 5 bases. In nucleotides, the CDR3 is TGTGCCAGCAGTTTAGAAGTAAATGAGCAGTTCTTC. It is translated as CASSLEVNEQFF.

The V call is TRBV19, the J call TRBJ2-1; unclear D gene. Germline-derived CDR1 and CDR2 are LNHDA and SQIVND (reference sequence). V was trimmed by 5 bases and J by 6 bases, leaving 17 bases between them. The CDR3 covers 15 residues. In DNA, the CDR3 is TGTGCCAGTAGTTCTACACACAGAGGCCTCAATGAGCAGTTCTTC. Residues: CASSSTHRGLNEQFF.

This chain joins TRBV4-3 and TRBJ1-1; D is ambiguous. The CDR3 is made up of 14 amino acids. V was clipped by 2 bases and J by 3 bases, with 10 bases between them. In germline, CDR1 is LGHNA, CDR2 YSLEER. The chain's CDR3 is CASSQMRAYTEAFF. The CDR3, as DNA: TGCGCCAGCAGCCAAATGAGGGCCTACACTGAAGCTTTCTTT.

This chain links TRBV9 with TRBJ2-3; 9 bases are shared with TRBD2. Trimming at V came to 4 bases and at J to 2 bases, leaving 11 bases not matched to a gene. The CDR3 consists of 17 residues. Germline CDR1 reads SGDLS; CDR2 reads YYNGEE. This CDR3 reads CASSQNPEREVTDTQYF. In nucleotides, the CDR3 is TGTGCCAGCAGCCAAAACCCGGAGCGGGAGGTCACAGATACGCAGTATTTT.

This clone has a handful of counts. The chain combines TRBV5-1 with TRBJ2-3; D not certain. V was clipped by 0 bases and J by 6 bases, with 5 bases between them. CDR3 length: 12 residues. The V gene's germline CDR1 is SGHRS and CDR2 YFSETQ. CDR3 bases: TGCGCCAGCAGCTTGGTTGATGATACGCAGTATTTT. The encoded protein is CASSLVDDTQYF.